This T cell receptor beta chain came from a study of CD8 T cells in ankylosing spondylitis. Using quantitative 5'-RACE with molecular barcodes, the authors made TCR beta libraries. TCRdb reprocessed the 5' RACE reads via MiXCR and lists one record per CDR3 protein. The table has hundreds of thousands of distinct CDR3 sequences, 12% seen once. General study findings and limits: The study identified a TCR beta motif of several highly homologous variants that appeared characteristic of ankylosing spondylitis blood. The clones that were linked to disease were reported to be significantly enriched in matched synovial fluid samples from ankylosing spondylitis patients. Both synovial fluid and blood in reactive arthritis had previously been reported to carry some motif variants.

Trimming pared 6 bases from V and 5 bases from J, leaving 16 bases between. Looked up from germline, CDR1 is MNHNS and CDR2 is SASEGT. The CDR3 is made up of 14 amino acids. There are many counts of this clonotype. Its antigen is not identified. Material for sequencing was blood, either unsorted or a sorted T cell fraction (not recorded which). The V and J genes are TRBV6-1 and TRBJ2-5; D could derive from TRBD1 or TRBD2 (5 bases each). The TCR was taken from a male donor with ankylosing spondylitis. The DNA for the CDR3 is TGTGCCAGCAGCAGACCAGGGAGTAAGGAGACCCAGTACTTC. Its protein product is CASSRPGSKETQYF.